This TCR beta chain comes out of a study of regulatory T cells in long-lasting Graves disease. General study findings and limits: TRBV28, TRBJ1-2 and TRBJ2-5 were segments that persistent disease favored. Authors noted too few samples as a limitation.

Germline-derived CDR1 and CDR2 are KGHSH and LQKENI. The J segment lost 7 bases and the V segment lost 4 bases, leaving 10 bases of the junction unmatched. This CDR3 is 15 amino acids long. The table lists this clonotype with many counts. Its antigen is unidentified. In building TCR beta libraries, iRepertoire HTBI primers were used together with Arm-PCR of CDR3 regions. TCRdb itself ran the multiplex PCR reads through MiXCR, one entry per CDR3 protein. The top ten hold just under 25% of the sample, which has fewer than 550,000 distinct CDR3 sequences, about 16% seen once. The time point was: newly diagnosed GD, antithyroid drugs for less than 3 months. Scientists built the TCR library using RNA that was extracted from PBMCs. These sequences were also reported in another study, on T cells in Graves' hyperthyroidism and ophthalmopathy. Per that paper: Primed by the HTBI set, a first-round RT-PCR was run on the TCR CDR3.

The sequence derives from a woman aged 40-65 years with Graves disease. The chain is built from TRBV18 and TRBJ1-1, with TRBD1 matching 9 bases. The sequencing here drew on peripheral blood mononuclear cells (PBMCs), taken at new diagnosis, from a patient treated with antithyroid drugs. The CDR3 spells CASSRILGQGFEAFF. The CDR3 nucleotides read TGTGCCAGCTCACGGATCCTAGGACAGGGGTTTGAAGCTTTCTTT.